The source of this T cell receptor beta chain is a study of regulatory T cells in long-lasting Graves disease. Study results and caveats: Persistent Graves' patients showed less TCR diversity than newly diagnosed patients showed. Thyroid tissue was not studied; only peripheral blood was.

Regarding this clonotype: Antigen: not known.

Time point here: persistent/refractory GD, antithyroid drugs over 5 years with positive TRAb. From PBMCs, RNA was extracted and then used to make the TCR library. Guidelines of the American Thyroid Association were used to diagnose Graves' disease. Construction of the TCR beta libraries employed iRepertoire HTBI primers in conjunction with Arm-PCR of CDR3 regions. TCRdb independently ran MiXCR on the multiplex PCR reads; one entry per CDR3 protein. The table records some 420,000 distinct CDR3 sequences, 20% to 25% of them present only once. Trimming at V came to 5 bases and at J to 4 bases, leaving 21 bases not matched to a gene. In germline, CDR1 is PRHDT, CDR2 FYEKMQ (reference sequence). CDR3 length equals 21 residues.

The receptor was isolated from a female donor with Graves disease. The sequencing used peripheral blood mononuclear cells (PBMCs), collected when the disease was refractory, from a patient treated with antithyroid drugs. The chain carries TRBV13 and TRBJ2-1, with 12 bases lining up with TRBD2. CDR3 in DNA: TGTGCCAGCAGCCACGGGACAGGGGACCTAGCGGGAGGGCCTTTTTACAATGAGCAGTTCTTC. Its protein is CASSHGTGDLAGGPFYNEQFF.